Each of the 24 T cell receptor beta chains below was sequenced from the same sample in a study of CD8+CD57+ T cells in acquired aplastic anemia. In patients chosen for sequencing, flow cytometry had shown CD8+CD57+ cell expansion. It was genomic DNA that served as the template for profiling TCR beta VDJ and CDR3. One entry per CDR3 protein, called by TCRdb with MiXCR from the reads. Of under 250,000 distinct CDR3 sequences listed, approximately 60% were seen once; the top ten hold about 60%. Sequencing was carried out using sorted CD4+, CD8+, or CD8+CD57+ T cells (not recorded which) from PBMCs. The source of these receptors is a human donor with aplastic anemia.

The chain joins TRBV20-1 to TRBJ2-7; D is undetermined. CDR3 length: 13 residues. Germline-derived CDR1 and CDR2 are DFQATT and SNEGSKA (reference sequence). Trimming stripped 3 bases from V and 6 bases from J, with 15 bases between. The CDR3 loop reads CSASPPRGPEQYF. Written as DNA, the CDR3 is TGCAGTGCTAGCCCCCCTCGTGGGCCCGAGCAGTACTTC.

The chain combines TRBV11-2 with TRBJ2-7, with a weak D call TRBD2 (5 bases). CDR1 SGHAT and CDR2 FQNNGV come from the germline V gene. The germline V and J ends were trimmed by 6 bases and 3 bases, with 18 bases remaining between them. CDR3 size: 15 residues. For the CDR3, the DNA is TGTGCCAGCAGTATTAAGGGTCGAGAGGGCTACGAGCAGTACTTC. It translates to CASSIKGREGYEQYF.

This clonotype occurred many times. This chain joins TRBV24-1 and TRBJ2-2, with 14 bases that match TRBD2. After removal of 4 bases from V and 5 bases from J, the junction contained 5 bases not matched to a gene. Germline assignment: CDR1 KGHDR and CDR2 SFDVKD. CDR3 length: 17 residues. The CDR3 region has the DNA TGTGCCACCAGTGACCTGGGGACTAGCGGGGGTACCGGGGAGCTGTTTTTT. It translates to CATSDLGTSGGTGELFF.

The sample holds one count of this clonotype. The J gene is TRBJ1-6, the V gene TRBV7-2; D is ambiguous. The CDR3 has 13 amino acids. Between the trimmed V and J ends, which lost 5 bases and 2 bases, there was a span of 4 bases. Germline CDR1 is SGHTA and CDR2 is FQGNSA. This CDR3 reads CASSRTYNSPLHF. For the CDR3, the DNA is TGTGCCAGCAGCAGGACCTATAATTCACCCCTCCACTTT.

This clonotype was counted ten times or more. The rearrangement uses TRBV6-1 and TRBJ2-3; D may be TRBD2 (6 bases). The germline V and J ends were trimmed by 0 bases and 4 bases, with 14 bases remaining between them. The CDR3 has 16 residues. The germline CDR1 and CDR2 sequences are MNHNS and SASEGT. The CDR3 sequence is CASSEAGGGFSDTQYF. In DNA form, the CDR3 reads TGTGCCAGCAGTGAAGCGGGGGGAGGTTTTTCAGATACGCAGTATTTT.

J is TRBJ2-5 and V is TRBV20-1; 7 bases fit TRBD1. Trimming removed 2 bases from V and 4 bases from J; junction bases left unmatched: 10. CDR1 and CDR2 from the germline V gene are DFQATT and SNEGSKA (reference sequence). The CDR3 consists of 15 residues. CDR3 nucleotide sequence: TGCAGTGCTAGACTACAGGGGATAGGGGGAGAGACCCAGTACTTC. Protein product: CSARLQGIGGETQYF.

This clonotype was detected a few times. The chain uses TRBV7-8 and TRBJ2-7; 11 bases align to TRBD2. The ends lost 4 bases at V and 0 bases at J; junction bases unmatched: 5. The CDR3 consists of 16 residues. Per germline, CDR1 SGHVS and CDR2 FQNEAQ. The CDR3: CASSSPTSGSSYEQYF. The CDR3 nucleotides read TGTGCCAGCAGCTCCCCCACTAGCGGGAGCTCCTACGAGCAGTACTTC.

The rearrangement links TRBV9 to TRBJ1-6; 7 bases agree with TRBD1. The CDR3 contains 17 residues. CDR1 and CDR2 from the germline V gene are SGDLS and YYNGEE. The ends lost 4 bases at V and 0 bases at J; junction bases unmatched: 7. CDR3 bases: TGTGCCAGCAGCCAACTGGACAGGAGCTCCTATAATTCACCCCTCCACTTT. As protein: CASSQLDRSSYNSPLHF.

On this clonotype: One end of the junction fails to match germline, which may point to a read error. In nucleotides, the CDR3 is TGTGCCGGCAGCGTGTCACAGGGGCGAGAGACCCAGTACTTC. It specifies CAGSVSQGRETQYF. The gene calls are TRBV9 and TRBJ2-5; 7 nucleotides match TRBD1. Germline values: CDR1 SGDLS, CDR2 YYNGEE. The CDR3 runs to 14 residues. The full variable domain, with the rest looked up from reference TRBV9 and TRBJ2-5, is DSGVTQTPKHLITATGQRVTLRCSPRSGDLSVYWYQQSLDQGLQFLIQYYNGEERAKGNILERFSAQQFPDLHSELNLSSLELGDSALYFCAGSVSQGRETQYFGPGTRLLVL.

This chain joins TRBV27 and TRBJ2-2; no definite D call. V shed 5 bases and J shed 5 bases, with 3 bases lying between them. The CDR3 is 11 amino acids. Germline values: CDR1 MNHEY, CDR2 SMNVEV (reference sequence). For the CDR3, the DNA is TGTGCCAGCAGTGCGACCGGGGAGCTGTTTTTT. This sequence encodes CASSATGELFF.

The chain carries TRBV24-1 and TRBJ1-5; D is uncertain. Germline V CDR1 and CDR2: KGHDR, SFDVKD. Trimming shortened V by 1 base and J by 4 bases, and 7 bases separated the two germline ends. The CDR3 sequence is 14 residues long. CDR3 nucleotides: TGTGCCACCAGTGATTTTAGAACAAATCAGCCCCAGCATTTT. Residues: CATSDFRTNQPQHF.

The sample holds a few counts of this clonotype. The V and J genes are TRBV10-1 and TRBJ1-6; D call uncertain. V was trimmed by 3 bases and J by 8 bases, leaving 5 bases between them. This CDR3 has 12 residues. Per the germline V gene, CDR1 is WNHNN and CDR2 is SYGVQD (reference sequence). DNA for the CDR3: TGCGCCAGCAGTGACGCGTATTCACCCCTCCACTTT. Translating gives CASSDAYSPLHF.

V gene TRBV4-1 combines with J gene TRBJ1-6; no clear D gene. V was shortened by 3 bases and J by 6 bases, with 3 bases between the two germline ends. The CDR3 consists of 12 residues. The germline V gene encodes CDR1 MGHRA and CDR2 YSYEKL. The CDR3 loop reads CASSHPNSPLHF. The CDR3 DNA is TGCGCCAGCAGCCACCCTAATTCACCCCTCCACTTT.

This sequence joins TRBV20-1 and TRBJ2-1; maybe TRBD1 (5 bases). V lost 2 bases to trimming and J lost 1 base, with 9 bases between them. Germline V lookup: CDR1 DFQATT, CDR2 SNEGSKA (reference sequence). The CDR3 sequence is 14 residues long. The CDR3 protein is CSARIDRSYNEQFF. The CDR3 DNA reads as TGCAGTGCTAGAATCGACAGATCCTACAATGAGCAGTTCTTC.

The V and J genes are TRBV20-1 and TRBJ1-4, with D uncertain. With 0 bases removed from V and 0 bases from J, the gap between germline ends came to 14 bases. Germline CDR1 and CDR2: DFQATT and SNEGSKA (reference sequence). The length of the CDR3 is 17 residues. The CDR3 reads CSARDAVREATNEKLFF. The CDR3 DNA sequence: TGCAGTGCTAGAGATGCCGTCAGAGAAGCAACTAATGAAAAACTGTTTTTT.

V usage is TRBV5-1 and J usage is TRBJ2-5; 8 bases fit TRBD2. Per germline, CDR1 SGHRS and CDR2 YFSETQ. V lost 1 base to trimming and J lost 3 bases; unmatched junction nucleotides: 5. The CDR3 consists of 15 residues. CDR3 in DNA: TGCGCCAGCAGCTTGATATCAGCGGGAGAAGAGACCCAGTACTTC. Translated: CASSLISAGEETQYF.

On this clonotype: A much larger clone differs from this one at a single base, so this may be a read error. A read error is likely, as this CDR3 ends without the conserved phenylalanine or tryptophan. The chain joins TRBV7-8 to TRBJ2-7, with 16 bases lining up with TRBD2. This CDR3 comprises 15 residues. Germline V lookup: CDR1 SGHVS, CDR2 FQNEAQ. The junction had 4 bases not matched to a gene; V was cut back by 5 bases and J by 6 bases. The CDR3 DNA follows: TGTGCCAGCAGCCCGGGGACTAGCGGGGGGGGCGAGCAGTACTCC. Protein product: CASSPGTSGGGEQYS.

The chain combines TRBV19 with TRBJ1-2; D remains ambiguous. CDR1 is LNHDA and CDR2 is SQIVND in the germline V gene (reference sequence). V lost 4 bases and J lost 5, with 11 bases in between. This CDR3 spans 13 amino acids. The CDR3 DNA sequence: TGTGCCAGTAGTAATCCGACCTTATATGGCTACACCTTC. Protein product: CASSNPTLYGYTF.

About this clonotype: One end of the junction is discordant with germline, which a read error may explain. V and J are TRBV5-1 and TRBJ2-1; 7 nucleotides agree with TRBD1. Germline CDR1 SGHRS, CDR2 YFSETQ. There are 12 residues in the CDR3. CDR3 region: CASSIGQAKQLF. CDR3 coding DNA: TGCGCCAGCAGCATTGGACAGGCTAAGCAGCTCTTC.

As to this clonotype: A much larger clone differs from this one at a single base, so this may be a read error. The chain uses TRBV5-6 and TRBJ1-4; 8 nucleotides line up with TRBD1. Germline V lookup: CDR1 SGHDT, CDR2 YYEEEE. The CDR3 totals 15 residues. The CDR3 coding sequence is TGCGCCAGCAGCCAAGAGAACAGGGGGTTTGAAAAACTGTTTTTT. Translating gives CASSQENRGFEKLFF.

Points on this clonotype: The missing conserved phenylalanine or tryptophan at the end of this CDR3 makes a read error likely. CDR3: CSVGRGTGVQETQYS. The CDR3 DNA is TGCAGCGTTGGAAGGGGGACGGGAGTCCAAGAGACCCAGTACTCC. This chain joins TRBV29-1 and TRBJ2-5; D tentatively reads TRBD1 or TRBD2 (6 bases each). V lost 4 bases and J 1 base, leaving 16 bases between the germline ends. Germline lookup yields CDR1 SQVTM and CDR2 ANQGSEA. This CDR3 spans 15 amino acids.

The chain combines TRBV2 with TRBJ2-7; the D gene is possibly TRBD1 (7 bases). Germline assignment: CDR1 SNHLY and CDR2 FYNNEI. The CDR3 covers 16 residues. V lost 6 bases and J lost 3, with 21 bases in between. The DNA of the CDR3 is TGTGCCAGCAGGGACGCGGGACAGTGGAATCTCTACGAGCAGTACTTC. This encodes CASRDAGQWNLYEQYF. Combining the CDR3 with reference TRBV2 and TRBJ2-7 gives the whole variable domain EPEVTQTPSHQVTQMGQEVILRCVPISNHLYFYWYRQILGQKVEFLVSFYNNEISEKSEIFDDQFSVERPDGSNFTLKIRSTKLEDSAMYFCASRDAGQWNLYEQYFGPGTRLTVT.

This chain connects TRBV2 to TRBJ2-7; D might be TRBD2 (6 bases). Germline loops: CDR1 SNHLY, CDR2 FYNNEI. The V and J ends lost 6 bases and 3 bases respectively, with 27 bases between them. The CDR3 totals 18 residues. For the CDR3, the DNA is TGTGCCAGCAGGGCCCTATGGTTGGCATCAGGAGGGGTCTACGAGCAGTACTTC. This codes for CASRALWLASGGVYEQYF.

The chain uses TRBV19 and TRBJ1-2, with 9 bases matching TRBD1. Germline values: CDR1 LNHDA, CDR2 SQIVND (reference sequence). The CDR3 loop spans 17 amino acids. Trimming at V came to 3 bases and at J to 8 bases, leaving 16 bases not matched to a gene. The CDR3 region has the DNA TGTGCCAGTAGTATCGAAACGTATCCCGGGACAGGGAACGGCTACACCTTC. Translated, it gives CASSIETYPGTGNGYTF.